The T cell receptor beta chain under discussion was sequenced for a study of PD-1 blockade in classical Hodgkin lymphoma. Produced via immunoSEQ multiplex PCR; TCRdb's table is partial and in-frame only. The repertoire holds under 5,000 clones, with around 66% as singletons. As to time point: cycle 4 day 1 (C4D1), after around six weeks of nivolumab. In every patient, relapse followed autologous stem cell transplantation, while exposure to brentuximab vedotin differed. From thawed PBMCs, magnetic negative selection was used to isolate the CD8+ T cells. The clonotype comes from a human donor with classical Hodgkin lymphoma. The sequenced sample was CD8+ T cells from blood, obtained before the fourth cycle of nivolumab.

The CDR3 bases are TGTGCCATCAATCCTAGCGGGTCCCCAGATACGCAGTATTTT. It encodes CAINPSGSPDTQYF. The gene calls are TRBV10-3 and TRBJ2-3, with 8 bases that match TRBD2. This CDR3 is built from 14 residues. The J segment lost 4 bases and the V segment lost 7 bases, leaving 7 bases of the junction unmatched. Germline lookup yields CDR1 ENHRY and CDR2 SYGVKD.